This is a list of T cell receptor beta chains from one sample in a study of T cell responses to AZD1222 COVID-19 vaccine. The method was immunoSEQ multiplex PCR; TCRdb's version includes in-frame clones alone and lacks a portion of them. The sample consists of over 100,000 clones, around nine tenths of them appearing once. This specimen was peripheral blood, taken on day 0 of AZD1222 vaccination. Receptors originate from an adult in good health. Each CDR3 is given with its conserved first and last residue. D genes are given only for firm matches. Only some rows state a clone size, as once, few, many or a class for expanded clones.

D,size,V,J,DNA,CDR3
.,.,TRBV4-3,TRBJ1-6,TGCGCCAGCAGCCCACGTCCCAGGGCTTCGCCCCTCCACTTT,CASSPRPRASPLHF
.,.,TRBV4-3,TRBJ2-7,TGCGCCAGCAGCCAAGTAGCGGCCCTTTCCTACGAGCAGTACTTC,CASSQVAALSYEQYF
.,.,TRBV14,TRBJ1-2,TGTGCCAGCAGCCAAGTGGACAGTCCTAGGGATGGCTACACCTTC,CASSQVDSPRDGYTF
.,.,TRBV11-3,TRBJ2-1,TGTGCCAGCTTTCACTCGTGGACGAGCTACAATGAGCAGTTCTTC,CASFHSWTSYNEQFF
TRBD1,.,TRBV24-1,TRBJ2-1,TGTGCCACCAGTGACCCGACAGGGGGAATCATCGATGAGCAGTTCTTC,CATSDPTGGIIDEQFF
.,.,TRBV7-3,TRBJ2-5,TGTGCCAGCAGCTTGGACGGGAGCCTGGGAGAGACCCAGTACTTC,CASSLDGSLGETQYF
TRBD1,.,TRBV19,TRBJ1-5,TGTGCCAGTAGTATAAGGGGACAGGGGGCCCAGCCCCAGCATTTT,CASSIRGQGAQPQHF
TRBD1,.,TRBV24-1,TRBJ2-5,TGTGCCACCAGTGTAGCAGGGGGTCGGGAGACCCAGTACTTC,CATSVAGGRETQYF
TRBD1,.,TRBV19,TRBJ2-1,TGTGCCAGTAGCCCCCGACAGGGTACGTGGAACAATGAGCAGTTCTTC,CASSPRQGTWNNEQFF
.,.,TRBV9,TRBJ2-1,TGTGCCAGCGGGAGGTCCCATGAGCAGTTCTTC,CASGRSHEQFF
TRBD1,once,TRBV7-3,TRBJ2-1,TGTGCCAGCAGCTTAGCCCTCGGGACAGCTTACAATGAGCAGTTCTTC,CASSLALGTAYNEQFF
TRBD1,.,TRBV15,TRBJ2-3,TGTGCCACCGGGACAGGGGTGAGCACAGATACGCAGTATTTT,CATGTGVSTDTQYF
.,.,TRBV19,TRBJ2-2,TGTGCCAGTAGTTTCAGGGCCGGGGAGCTGTTTTTT,CASSFRAGELFF
TRBD1,few,TRBV5-1,TRBJ1-1,TGCGCCAGCAGCAAAACCGGGACAGGGTTTATGAACACTGAAGCTTTCTTT,CASSKTGTGFMNTEAFF
.,few,TRBV30,TRBJ1-6,TGTGCCTGGAGTGTACCAGGGAAGGGTTCACCCCTCCACTTT,CAWSVPGKGSPLHF
TRBD1,.,TRBV27,TRBJ1-5,TGTGCCAGCAGTTTATACAGGGGCCATCAGCCCCAGCATTTT,CASSLYRGHQPQHF
.,.,TRBV19,TRBJ2-4,TGTGCCAGTAGTATAGGGGGCAGGGCTATCATTCAGTACTTC,CASSIGGRAIIQYF
TRBD1,few,TRBV5-1,TRBJ1-4,TGCGCCAGCAGCTTGAAGGGACAGCATAATGAAAAACTGTTTTTT,CASSLKGQHNEKLFF
.,.,TRBV7-9,TRBJ1-1,TGTGCCAGCAGCTTAAGGGCCCAACAGGGCACTGAAGCTTTCTTT,CASSLRAQQGTEAFF
.,.,TRBV7-9,TRBJ1-5,TGTGCCAGCAGCTCTCGAGTCAATCAGCCCCAGCATTTT,CASSSRVNQPQHF
.,.,TRBV28,TRBJ1-5,TGTGCCAGCAGTGGCCTGGCGGGGGGAAGCAATCAGCCCCAGCATTTT,CASSGLAGGSNQPQHF
TRBD1,.,TRBV2,TRBJ1-1,TGTGCCAGCAGCTCCAGGGGGAAGCCCACTGAAGCTTTCTTT,CASSSRGKPTEAFF